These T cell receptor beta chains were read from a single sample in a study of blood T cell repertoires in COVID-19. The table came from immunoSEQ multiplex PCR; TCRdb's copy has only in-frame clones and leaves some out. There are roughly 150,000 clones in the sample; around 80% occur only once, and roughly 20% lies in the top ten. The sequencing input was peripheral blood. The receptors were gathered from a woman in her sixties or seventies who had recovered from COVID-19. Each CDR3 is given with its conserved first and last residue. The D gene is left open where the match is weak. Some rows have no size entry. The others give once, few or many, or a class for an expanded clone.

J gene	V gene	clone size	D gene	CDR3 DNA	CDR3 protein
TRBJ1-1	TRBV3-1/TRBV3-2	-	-	TGTGCCAGCAGCCAAGTAGGGGGGAACACTGAAGCTTTCTTT	CASSQVGGNTEAFF
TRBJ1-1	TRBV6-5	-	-	TGTGCCAGCAGTTACTCGAGTGGGGCTGGGACTGAAGCTTTCTTT	CASSYSSGAGTEAFF
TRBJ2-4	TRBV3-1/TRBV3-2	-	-	TGTGCCAGCAGCCAAAAAGGGGGAAACATTCAGTACTTC	CASSQKGGNIQYF
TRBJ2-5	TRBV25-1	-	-	TGTGCCACCGCCCAACAGTCCCAGTACTTC	CATAQQSQYF
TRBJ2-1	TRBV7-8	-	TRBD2	TGTGCCAGCAGCCCCCGACTAGCGGGAGGATTGTTCTCCTACAATGAGCAGTTCTTC	CASSPRLAGGLFSYNEQFF
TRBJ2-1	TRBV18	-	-	TGTGCCAGCTCACCCCGCCCAGGGGATGAGCAGTTCTTC	CASSPRPGDEQFF
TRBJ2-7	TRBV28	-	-	TGTGCCAGCAGGGGGGGGGCCGGAGGCGAGCAGTACTTC	CASRGGAGGEQYF
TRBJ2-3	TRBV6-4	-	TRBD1	TGTGCCAGCTCCCCCGGGACAGGGGTGGTAGATACGCAGTATTTT	CASSPGTGVVDTQYF
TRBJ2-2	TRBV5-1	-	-	TGCGCCACCGAGGGAGGAGCCCACACCGGGGAGCTGTTTTTT	CATEGGAHTGELFF
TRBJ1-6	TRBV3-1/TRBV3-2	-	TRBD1	TGTGCCAGCGGAGGACAGGGCGCTTCACCCCTCCACTTT	CASGGQGASPLHF
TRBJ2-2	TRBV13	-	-	TGTGCCAGCACCGCGGGACGGAGGGTCGGGGAGCTGTTTTTT	CASTAGRRVGELFF
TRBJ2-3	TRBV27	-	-	TGTGCCAGCAGTTTATCGGGGGCCGCACCAGATACGCAGTATTTT	CASSLSGAAPDTQYF
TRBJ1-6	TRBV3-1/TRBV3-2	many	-	TGTGCCAGCAGCCCCCTCCAAAGGACAACTTCACCCCTCCACTTT	CASSPLQRTTSPLHF
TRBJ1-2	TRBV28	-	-	TGTGCCAGCAGTAATTGGCCTTATAACTATGGCTACACCTTC	CASSNWPYNYGYTF
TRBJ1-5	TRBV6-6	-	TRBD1	TGTGCCAGCAGTTCCCCGACAGGGGAGTATCAGCCCCAGCATTTT	CASSSPTGEYQPQHF
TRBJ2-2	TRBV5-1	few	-	TGCGCCAGCAGCCCCGCAGGGTTGCGCACCGGGGAGCTGTTTTTT	CASSPAGLRTGELFF
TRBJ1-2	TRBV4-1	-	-	TGCGCCAGCAGCCAAGAAGCGGTTCTGTATGGCTACACCTTC	CASSQEAVLYGYTF
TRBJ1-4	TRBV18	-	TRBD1	TGTGCCAGCTCACTCGGACAGGCCGGGGAAAAACTGTTTTTT	CASSLGQAGEKLFF
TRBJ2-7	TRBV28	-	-	TGTGCCAGCAGCCTCCCCACCCGCCGGGCGGGAAAACCCTACGAGCAGTACTTC	CASSLPTRRAGKPYEQYF
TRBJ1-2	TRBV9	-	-	TGTGCCAGCAGCGTAGGGGGCCCAGGGTTATATGGCTACACCTTC	CASSVGGPGLYGYTF
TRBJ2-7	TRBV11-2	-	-	TGTGCCAGCAGCCGGGTAGTCTACGAGCAGTACTTC	CASSRVVYEQYF
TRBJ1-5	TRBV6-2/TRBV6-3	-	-	TGTGCCAGCAGTTACTCGGGCGCAGGGAATCAGCCCCAGCATTTT	CASSYSGAGNQPQHF
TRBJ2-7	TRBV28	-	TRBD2	TGTGCCAGCAGTTTATCCCCTAGCGGGTCCTACGAGCAGTACTTC	CASSLSPSGSYEQYF
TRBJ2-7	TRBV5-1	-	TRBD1	TGCGCCAGCAGCTCCCAGGGGGAGGAGCAGTACTTC	CASSSQGEEQYF
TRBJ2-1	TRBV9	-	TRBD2	TGTGCCAGCAGCGAGGCTAGCGGGAGAACTCTGGATGAGCAGTTCTTC	CASSEASGRTLDEQFF
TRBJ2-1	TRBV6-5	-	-	TGTGCCAGCAGCAAGGGGATGTCCAGCTATGAGCAGTTCTTC	CASSKGMSSYEQFF
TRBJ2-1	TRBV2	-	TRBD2	TGTGCCAGCAATGTAGCGGGAGTGCAGTTCTTC	CASNVAGVQFF
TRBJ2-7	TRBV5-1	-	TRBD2	TGCGCCAGCAGCTTGGCGGGGGGCGGGGGGCCCCCCTACGAGCAGTACTTC	CASSLAGGGGPPYEQYF
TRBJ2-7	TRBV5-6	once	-	TGTGCCAGCACCTCGGTGGGGGACACCTCCTACGAGCAGTACTTC	CASTSVGDTSYEQYF
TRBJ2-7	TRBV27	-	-	TGTGCCAGCAGCTCCTCAGGCTACGAGCAGTACTTC	CASSSSGYEQYF
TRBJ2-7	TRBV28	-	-	TGTGCCAGCAGTTTAACTGCCTACGAGCAGTACTTC	CASSLTAYEQYF
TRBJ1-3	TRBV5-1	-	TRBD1	TGCGCCAGCAGCCCAGGGGGACAGCGTGGGGACACCATATATTTT	CASSPGGQRGDTIYF
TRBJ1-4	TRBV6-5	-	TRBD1	TGTGCCAGCAGCAGGGGGACAGGGAGAAATGAAAAACTGTTTTTT	CASSRGTGRNEKLFF
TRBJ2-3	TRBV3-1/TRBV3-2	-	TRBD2	TGTGCCAGCAGCCTACCCGGGGGGGGTTCTGACACAGATACGCAGTATTTT	CASSLPGGGSDTDTQYF
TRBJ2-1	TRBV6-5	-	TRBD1	TGTGCCAGCACCTTACAGGGGGCGTCCTACAATGAGCAGTTCTTC	CASTLQGASYNEQFF
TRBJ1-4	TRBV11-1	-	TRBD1	TGTGCCAGCAGCCTGGGACAGTCTGCGGAAAAACTGTTTTTT	CASSLGQSAEKLFF
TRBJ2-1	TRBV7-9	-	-	TGTGCCAGCAGCCCGGGTCGGGGGACCCACAATGAGCAGTTCTTC	CASSPGRGTHNEQFF
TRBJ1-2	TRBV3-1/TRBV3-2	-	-	TGTGCCAGCAGCCGGGGGCAGGTTGGCGGCTACACCTTC	CASSRGQVGGYTF
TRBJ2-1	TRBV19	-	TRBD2	TGTGCCAGTTTTAGCGGGGACTCCTACAATGAGCAGTTCTTC	CASFSGDSYNEQFF
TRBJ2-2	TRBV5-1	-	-	TGCGCCAGCAGCTTGGGGGACACTGACACCGGGGAGCTGTTTTTT	CASSLGDTDTGELFF
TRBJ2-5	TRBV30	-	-	TGTGCCTGGAGTGTACCTAGCGACCAAGAGACCCAGTACTTC	CAWSVPSDQETQYF
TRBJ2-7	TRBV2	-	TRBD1	TGTGCCAGCAGCCCCCCCGGACAGGGGGGTCCCAATACCTACGAGCAGTACTTC	CASSPPGQGGPNTYEQYF
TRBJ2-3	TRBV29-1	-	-	TGCAGCGTTGAAGGTTCGTACACAGATACGCAGTATTTT	CSVEGSYTDTQYF
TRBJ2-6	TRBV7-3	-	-	TGTGCCAGCAGCTTAACCAGGGCTGGGGCCAACGTCCTGACTTTC	CASSLTRAGANVLTF
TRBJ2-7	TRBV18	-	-	TGTGCCAGCTCACCGCTCTCCCAGGGCCACGAGCAGTACTTC	CASSPLSQGHEQYF
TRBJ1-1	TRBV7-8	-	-	TGTGCCAGCAGCTTAGGGAGCATGAACACTGAAGCTTTCTTT	CASSLGSMNTEAFF
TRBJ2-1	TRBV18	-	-	TGTGCCAGCTCACCTAATTTCAACCACGGGAATGAGCAGTTCTTC	CASSPNFNHGNEQFF
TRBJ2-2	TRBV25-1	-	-	TGTGCCAGCAGTAACCAGGGCACCGGGGAGCTGTTTTTT	CASSNQGTGELFF
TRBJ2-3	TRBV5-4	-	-	TGTGCCAGCAGCGAAGGGGGATACACAGATACGCAGTATTTT	CASSEGGYTDTQYF
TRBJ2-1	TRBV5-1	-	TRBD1	TGCGCCAGCAGCACCCGGGACAGCCACAATGAGCAGTTCTTC	CASSTRDSHNEQFF
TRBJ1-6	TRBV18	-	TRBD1	TGTGCCAGCTCACAAACCTCGGACAGGGCTAATTCACCCCTCCACTTT	CASSQTSDRANSPLHF
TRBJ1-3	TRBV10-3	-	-	TGTGCCATCAGTGCCTTGGGGGGGACGACGGGTGGAAACACCATATATTTT	CAISALGGTTGGNTIYF
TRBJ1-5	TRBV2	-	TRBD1	TGTGCCAGCACGGGACAGGGACATCAGCCCCAGCATTTT	CASTGQGHQPQHF
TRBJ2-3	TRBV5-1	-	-	TGCGCCAGCAGCTCGGAGGGGGGGCTAGATACGCAGTATTTT	CASSSEGGLDTQYF
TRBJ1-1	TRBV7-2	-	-	TGTGCCAGCAGCTTGGACAGTAACACTGAAGCTTTCTTT	CASSLDSNTEAFF